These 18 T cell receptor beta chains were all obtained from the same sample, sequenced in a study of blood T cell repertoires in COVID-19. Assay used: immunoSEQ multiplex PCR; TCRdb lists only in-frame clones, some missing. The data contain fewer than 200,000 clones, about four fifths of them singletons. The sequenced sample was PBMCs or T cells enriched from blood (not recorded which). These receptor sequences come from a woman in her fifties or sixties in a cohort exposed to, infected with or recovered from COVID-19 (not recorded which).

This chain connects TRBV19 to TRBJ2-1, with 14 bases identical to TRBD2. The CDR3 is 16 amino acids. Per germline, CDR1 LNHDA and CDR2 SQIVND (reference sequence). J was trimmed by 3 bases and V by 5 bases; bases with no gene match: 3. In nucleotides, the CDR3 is TGTGCCAGTAGTTTTGGACTAGCGGGAGGCTACAATGAGCAGTTCTTC. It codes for CASSFGLAGGYNEQFF.

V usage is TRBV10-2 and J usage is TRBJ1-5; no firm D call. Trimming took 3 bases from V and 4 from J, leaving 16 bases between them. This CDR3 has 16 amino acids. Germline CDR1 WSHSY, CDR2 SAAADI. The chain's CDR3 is CASSDPGSAGNQPQHF. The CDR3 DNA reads TGCGCCAGCAGTGATCCGGGATCCGCGGGGAATCAGCCCCAGCATTTT.

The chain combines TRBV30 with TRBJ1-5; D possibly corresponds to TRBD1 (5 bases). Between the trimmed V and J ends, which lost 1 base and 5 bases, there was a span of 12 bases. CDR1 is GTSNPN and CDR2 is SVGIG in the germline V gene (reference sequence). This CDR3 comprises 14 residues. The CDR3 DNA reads TGTGCCTGGAGTGAAGGAGGGGTGTATCAGCCCCAGCATTTT. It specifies CAWSEGGVYQPQHF. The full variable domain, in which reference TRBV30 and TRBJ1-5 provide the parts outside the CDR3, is SQTIHQWPATLVQPVGSPLSLECTVEGTSNPNLYWYRQAAGRGLQLLFYSVGIGQISSEVPQNLSASRPQDRQFILSSKKLLLSDSGFYLCAWSEGGVYQPQHFGDGTRLSIL.

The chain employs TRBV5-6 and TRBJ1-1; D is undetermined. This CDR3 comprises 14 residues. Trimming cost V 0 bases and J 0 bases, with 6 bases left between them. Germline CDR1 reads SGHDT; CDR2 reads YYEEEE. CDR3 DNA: TGTGCCAGCAGCTTGGACAGATTGAACACTGAAGCTTTCTTT. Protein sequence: CASSLDRLNTEAFF.

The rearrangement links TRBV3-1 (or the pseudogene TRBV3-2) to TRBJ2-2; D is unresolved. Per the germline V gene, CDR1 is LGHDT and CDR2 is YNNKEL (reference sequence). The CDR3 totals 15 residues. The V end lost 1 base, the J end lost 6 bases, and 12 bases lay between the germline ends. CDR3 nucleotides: TGTGCCAGCAGCCAAGGGAGAAGGTGGGCCGGGGAGCTGTTTTTT. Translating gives CASSQGRRWAGELFF.

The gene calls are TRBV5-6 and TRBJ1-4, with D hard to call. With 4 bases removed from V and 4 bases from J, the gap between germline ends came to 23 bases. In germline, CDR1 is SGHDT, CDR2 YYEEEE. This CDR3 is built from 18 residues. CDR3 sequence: CASSPRGRARDGNEKLFF. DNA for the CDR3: TGTGCCAGCAGCCCCCGGGGTCGTGCTAGGGATGGTAATGAAAAACTGTTTTTT. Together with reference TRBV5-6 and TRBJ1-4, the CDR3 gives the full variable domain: DAGVTQSPTHLIKTRGQQVTLRCSPKSGHDTVSWYQQALGQGPQFIFQYYEEEERQRGNFPDRFSGHQFPNYSSELNVNALLLGDSALYLCASSPRGRARDGNEKLFFGSGTQLSVL.

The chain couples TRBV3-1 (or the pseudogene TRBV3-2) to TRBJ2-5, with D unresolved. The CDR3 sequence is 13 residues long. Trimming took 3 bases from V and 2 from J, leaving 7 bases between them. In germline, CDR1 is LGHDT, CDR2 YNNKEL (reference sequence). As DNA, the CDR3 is TGTGCCAGCAGCCAGACGAGGCAAGAGACCCAGTACTTC. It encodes CASSQTRQETQYF.

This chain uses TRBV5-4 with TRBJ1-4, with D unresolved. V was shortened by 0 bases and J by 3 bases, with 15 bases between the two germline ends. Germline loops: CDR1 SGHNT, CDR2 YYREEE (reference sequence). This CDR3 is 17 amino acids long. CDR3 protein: CASSLAGSRGANEKLFF. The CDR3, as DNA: TGTGCCAGCAGCTTGGCCGGAAGCCGCGGGGCTAATGAAAAACTGTTTTTT.

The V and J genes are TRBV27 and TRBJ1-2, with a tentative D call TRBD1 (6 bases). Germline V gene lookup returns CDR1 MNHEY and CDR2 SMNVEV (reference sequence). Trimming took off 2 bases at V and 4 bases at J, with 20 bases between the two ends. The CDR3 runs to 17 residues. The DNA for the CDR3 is TGTGCCAGCAGTTTAGTCGGGGTCCAGGCGGGGGCCTATGGCTACACCTTC. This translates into CASSLVGVQAGAYGYTF.

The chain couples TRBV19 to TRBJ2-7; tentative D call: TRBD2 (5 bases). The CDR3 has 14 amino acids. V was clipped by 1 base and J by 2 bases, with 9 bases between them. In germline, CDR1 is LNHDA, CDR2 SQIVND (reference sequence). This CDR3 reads CASSIGGIPYEQYF. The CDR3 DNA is TGTGCCAGTAGTATAGGAGGGATCCCCTACGAGCAGTACTTC. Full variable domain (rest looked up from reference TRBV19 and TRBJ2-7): DGGITQSPKYLFRKEGQNVTLSCEQNLNHDAMYWYRQDPGQGLRLIYYSQIVNDFQKGDIAEGYSVSREKKESFPLTVTSAQKNPTAFYLCASSIGGIPYEQYFGPGTRLTVT.

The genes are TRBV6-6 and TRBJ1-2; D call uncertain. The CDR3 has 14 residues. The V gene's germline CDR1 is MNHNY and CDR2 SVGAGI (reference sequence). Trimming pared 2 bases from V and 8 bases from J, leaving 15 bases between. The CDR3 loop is CASSYPPETWGYTF. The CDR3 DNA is TGTGCCAGCAGTTACCCCCCGGAGACTTGGGGCTACACCTTC.

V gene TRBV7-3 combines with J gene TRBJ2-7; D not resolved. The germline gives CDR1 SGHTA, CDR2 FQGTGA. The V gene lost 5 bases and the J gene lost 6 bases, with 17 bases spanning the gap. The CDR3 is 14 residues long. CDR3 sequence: CASSLQPGSREQYF. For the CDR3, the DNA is TGTGCCAGCAGCCTTCAACCCGGGTCTCGCGAGCAGTACTTC.

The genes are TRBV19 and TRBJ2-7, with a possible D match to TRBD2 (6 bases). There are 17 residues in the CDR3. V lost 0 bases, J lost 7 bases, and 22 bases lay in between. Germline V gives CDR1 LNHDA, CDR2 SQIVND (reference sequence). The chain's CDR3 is CASSIDGAGTPPREQYF. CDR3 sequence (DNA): TGTGCCAGTAGTATAGATGGAGCCGGGACTCCCCCTCGGGAGCAGTACTTC.

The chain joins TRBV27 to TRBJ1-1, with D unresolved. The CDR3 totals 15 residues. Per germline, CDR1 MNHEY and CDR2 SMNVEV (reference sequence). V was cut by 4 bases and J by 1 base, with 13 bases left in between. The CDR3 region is CASSSAGMGNTEAFF. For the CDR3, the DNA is TGTGCCAGCAGTTCCGCCGGGATGGGGAACACTGAAGCTTTCTTT.

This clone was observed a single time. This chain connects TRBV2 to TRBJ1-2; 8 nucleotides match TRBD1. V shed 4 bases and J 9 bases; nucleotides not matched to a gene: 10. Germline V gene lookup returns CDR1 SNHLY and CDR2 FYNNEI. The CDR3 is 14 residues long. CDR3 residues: CASSVGQVEDSYTF. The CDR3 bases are TGTGCCAGCAGTGTGGGACAGGTGGAGGATAGCTACACCTTC.

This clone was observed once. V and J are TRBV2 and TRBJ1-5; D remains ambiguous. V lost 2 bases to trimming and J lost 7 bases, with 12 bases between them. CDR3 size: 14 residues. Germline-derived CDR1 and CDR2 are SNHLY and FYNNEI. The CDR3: CASSENPGRQPQHF. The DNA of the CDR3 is TGTGCCAGCAGTGAAAATCCGGGGAGGCAGCCCCAGCATTTT.

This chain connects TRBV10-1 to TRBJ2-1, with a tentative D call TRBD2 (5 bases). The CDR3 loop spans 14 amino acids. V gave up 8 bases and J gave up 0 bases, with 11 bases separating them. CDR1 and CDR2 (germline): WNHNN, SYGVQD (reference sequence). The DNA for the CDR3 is TGCGCCAGCGGTGTGGGGAGCTCCTACAATGAGCAGTTCTTC. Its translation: CASGVGSSYNEQFF.

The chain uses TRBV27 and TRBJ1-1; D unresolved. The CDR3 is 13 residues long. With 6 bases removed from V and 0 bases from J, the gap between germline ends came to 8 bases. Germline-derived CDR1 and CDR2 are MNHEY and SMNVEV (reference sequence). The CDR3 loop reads CASRLRLNTEAFF. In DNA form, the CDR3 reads TGTGCCAGCAGACTGCGATTGAACACTGAAGCTTTCTTT.